This record covers a single T cell receptor beta chain. The protocol was immunoSEQ multiplex PCR, while the TCRdb copy is restricted to in-frame clones and leaves out a portion. Of around 87,000 clones listed, approximately 94% are singletons. The CDR3 spans 18 residues. A history of autoimmune disease or systemic immunosuppression excluded patients. At baseline, cycle 4 day 1, and cycle 7 day 1, blood was sampled. The data belong to a study of OX40 agonist ivuxolimab in advanced cancers. The rearrangement uses TRBV21-1 and TRBJ2-5; TRBD1, the table's D call, lacks a check against the DNA. TRBV21-1 is assigned pseudogene status. The origin of this receptor is an adult with an advanced solid tumor such as melanoma, head and neck, liver or kidney cancer. Sample: CD4+ or CD8+ T cells sorted from blood, taken in a trial of the OX40 agonist ivuxolimab. CDR3: CASTPDGSDRAQEETQYF. The CDR3 DNA is TGTGCCAGCACCCCTGATGGGTCCGACAGGGCCCAAGAAGAGACCCAGTACTTC.